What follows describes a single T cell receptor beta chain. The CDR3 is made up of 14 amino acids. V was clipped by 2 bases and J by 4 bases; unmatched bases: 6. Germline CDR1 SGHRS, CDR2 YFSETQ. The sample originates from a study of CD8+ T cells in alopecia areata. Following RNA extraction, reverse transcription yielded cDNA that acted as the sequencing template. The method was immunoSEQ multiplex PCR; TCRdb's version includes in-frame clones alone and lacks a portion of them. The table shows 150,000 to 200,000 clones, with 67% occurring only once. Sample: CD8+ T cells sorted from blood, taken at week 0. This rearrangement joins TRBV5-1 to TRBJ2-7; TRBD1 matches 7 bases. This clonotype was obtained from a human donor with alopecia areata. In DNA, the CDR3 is TGCGCCAGCAGCTTCCGGGACAGCGAGTACGAGCAGTACTTC. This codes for CASSFRDSEYEQYF. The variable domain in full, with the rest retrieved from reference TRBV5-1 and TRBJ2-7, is KAGVTQTPRYLIKTRGQQVTLSCSPISGHRSVSWYQQTPGQGLQFLFEYFSETQRNKGNFPGRFSGRQFSNSRSEMNVSTLELGDSALYLCASSFRDSEYEQYFGPGTRLTVT.